This T cell receptor beta chain stems from a study of lymphopenia after photon versus proton radiotherapy (dated by TCRdb to between 2017 and 2020). Describing the broader study: Photon and proton radiation therapy were compared by the study for their immunological effects in patients with gastrointestinal tumors who developed high-grade lymphopenia. A cohort of about 22 patients with gastrointestinal tumors who received either photon or proton therapy and subsequently developed lymphopenia was included. The goal of the study was to describe how the two radiation modalities differ in their effects on the immune system. Overall results and qualifications from the work: Once the lymphocyte count had reached its nadir, the repertoires of photon-treated patients showed oligoclonal expansion, particularly of CD8+ Temra cells, and this expansion drove the decline in diversity. Among patients across the cohort who died, overall survival time showed an inverse correlation with a larger post-nadir drop in TCR diversity. Proton-treated patients stayed relatively stable during treatment, while photon-treated patients lost naive T cells and TCR diversity and gained effector/memory populations. The survival association was examined only in patients who died, and the authors described better survival with proton therapy as a possibility, not as a demonstrated result.

In regard to this clone: The antigen this receptor binds is unknown. No base-level quality is on record; no much larger clone is a single base apart.

The library relied on the immunoSEQ multiplex PCR assay. Alongside multiparametric flow cytometry, deep sequencing of rearranged TCR beta loci was used to profile the T cell repertoires. Here the immuneACCESS table is served through TCRdb, limited to in-frame sequences with V and J called. Missing clones are a known gap in these copies; in checked studies unresolved V genes cover under half, and the rest lacks a known reason. The sample profile shows roughly 63,000 clones; 84% of them were found once. The ten largest clones take up around 2% of the sample. According to the germline V gene, CDR1 reads KGHSH and CDR2 reads LQKENI. Cut back by 3 bases and 4 bases, the V and J ends lie 9 bases apart. From its cysteine to its phenylalanine, the CDR3 spans 13 amino acids. Of the read, only the CDR3 DNA is kept; its 39 bases are in frame from base 1.

The rearranged segments are TRBV18 and TRBJ1-2; TRBD1 is a weak D gene call, 5 bases matching. The receptor's source is a man in his 60s with pancreatic cancer. The sample consisted of peripheral blood, taken from a patient treated with proton-based radiotherapy. The sequence in DNA is TGTGCCAGCTCACCGGGGGGGAGCTATGGCTACACCTTC. The resulting protein is CASSPGGSYGYTF.